Below are 10 T cell receptor beta chains sequenced from a single sample in a study of shared clonotypes between healthy human individuals (dated by TCRdb to the early 2020s). Library construction relied on the immunoSEQ multiplex PCR assay. As stored in TCRdb, this immuneACCESS dataset retains in-frame rearrangements with V and J assigned. A fraction of the clones does not appear; measured against another copy, unresolved V genes explain less than half of the discrepancy, and the remainder lacks a known reason. In this sample the table shows 600,000 to 750,000 clones, approximately 75% of which occur a single time. The ten largest make up 1.8% of the sample. The specimen was memory CD4+ T cells sorted from blood. The cell subset or site label, read with the paper, signifies: CD45RA-negative fraction. The receptors derive from a woman in her thirties in good health.

The sample holds a few counts of this clone. The chain carries TRBV28 and TRBJ1-2; D is ambiguous. Germline V CDR1 and CDR2: MDHEN, SYDVKM. The CDR3 spans 13 residues. V was trimmed by 1 base and J by 7 bases, leaving 10 bases between them. This chain's CDR3 is CASSLSSHVGYTF. CDR3 bases: TGTGCCAGCAGTTTATCAAGCCACGTTGGCTACACCTTC.

The rearrangement uses TRBV7-3 and TRBJ2-5; 8 bases align to TRBD1. CDR1 is SGHTA and CDR2 is FQGTGA in the germline V gene. The CDR3 is 13 residues long. V gave up 5 bases and J gave up 5 bases; unmatched junction bases: 4. The DNA for the CDR3 is TGTGCCAGCAGCCGGACAGGGACGGAGACCCAGTACTTC. It codes for CASSRTGTETQYF. Together with reference TRBV7-3 and TRBJ2-5, the CDR3 gives the full variable domain: GAGVSQTPSNKVTEKGKYVELRCDPISGHTALYWYRQSLGQGPEFLIYFQGTGAADDSGLPNDRFFAVRPEGSVSTLKIQRTERGDSAVYLCASSRTGTETQYFGPGTRLLVL.

The CDR3 DNA reads TGTGCCAGTAGTAAAAACTCGGTGCCCCAGTACTTC. Residues: CASSKNSVPQYF. The chain combines TRBV19 with TRBJ2-5; D ambiguous. There are 12 residues in the CDR3. With 4 bases removed from V and 9 bases from J, the gap between germline ends came to 12 bases. Germline CDR1 reads LNHDA; CDR2 reads SQIVND (reference sequence).

The V call is TRBV7-8, the J call TRBJ1-2, with D perhaps matching TRBD1 (6 bases). The CDR3 has 13 amino acids. The ends were cut back, 5 bases at V and 8 bases at J, with 15 bases in the middle. Germline loops: CDR1 SGHVS, CDR2 FQNEAQ. The CDR3 nucleotides are TGTGCCAGCAGCCTCCGGGACAACGGGGGCTACACCTTC. Encoded protein: CASSLRDNGGYTF.

As regards this clone: Additional DNA sequences in this sample encode the identical CDR3. V is TRBV28 and J is TRBJ2-2, with D unresolved. The CDR3 spans 12 residues. Germline V gene data show CDR1 as MDHEN and CDR2 as SYDVKM. Trimming removed 5 bases at V and 1 base at J, with 2 bases between. The CDR3 region has the DNA TGTGCCAGCAGTAAGAACACCGGGGAGCTGTTTTTT. It is translated as CASSKNTGELFF.

This clone was detected once. The J gene is TRBJ1-2, the V gene TRBV5-1; 11 bases align to TRBD1. J gave up 1 base and V 4 bases, and 6 bases lay outside the gene matches. Germline lookup yields CDR1 SGHRS and CDR2 YFSETQ. The CDR3 consists of 16 residues. The CDR3 loop is CASSASGTGGNYGYTF. CDR3 in DNA: TGCGCCAGCAGCGCCTCGGGGACAGGGGGTAACTATGGCTACACCTTC. Supplemented by reference TRBV5-1 and TRBJ1-2, the full variable domain reads KAGVTQTPRYLIKTRGQQVTLSCSPISGHRSVSWYQQTPGQGLQFLFEYFSETQRNKGNFPGRFSGRQFSNSRSEMNVSTLELGDSALYLCASSASGTGGNYGYTFGSGTRLTVV.

The chain has TRBV6-1 and TRBJ2-7, with TRBD2 matching over 10 bases. The V segment lost 10 bases and the J segment 3 bases; nucleotides outside the gene matches: 9. CDR1 and CDR2 (germline): MNHNS, SASEGT. The CDR3 spans 14 residues. The CDR3 spells CATQKREGLYEQYF. In DNA, the CDR3 is TGTGCCACCCAGAAGCGGGAGGGCCTCTACGAGCAGTACTTC.

This clone was counted a few times. The rearrangement uses TRBV27 and TRBJ2-7, with D unclear. V lost 3 bases and J 6 bases, leaving 15 bases between the germline ends. The CDR3 is 14 residues long. Germline assignment: CDR1 MNHEY and CDR2 SMNVEV (reference sequence). The DNA for the CDR3 is TGTGCCAGCAGTTTCTTGGGGTACCTAAGCGAGCAGTACTTC. Protein product: CASSFLGYLSEQYF.

The chain carries TRBV7-2 and TRBJ2-7, with D perhaps TRBD1 (5 bases). Trimming took off 5 bases at V and 0 bases at J, with 14 bases between the two ends. CDR1 is SGHTA and CDR2 is FQGNSA in the germline V gene. There are 15 residues in the CDR3. The CDR3 spells CASSVDSVPSYEQYF. CDR3 coding DNA: TGTGCCAGCAGCGTCGACAGTGTGCCCTCCTACGAGCAGTACTTC.

This clone was detected a few times. The chain couples TRBV5-8 to TRBJ2-3, with D possibly TRBD2 on 6 matching bases. Trimming left V 3 bases short and J 2 bases short, with 10 bases between. CDR1 is SGHTS and CDR2 is YDEGEE in the germline V gene. This CDR3 has 14 amino acids. The CDR3 nucleotides are TGTGCCAGCAGCTCGGGAGTCCACACAGATACGCAGTATTTT. It encodes CASSSGVHTDTQYF.